This paragraph reports one T cell receptor (beta chain). Its antigen is not known. PCR primers comprised 60 Vbeta and 13 Jbeta primers. Libraries were prepared by immunoSEQ multiplex PCR; TCRdb keeps only in-frame clonotypes and omits some of them. The sample yields about 90,000 clones, roughly 83% seen once. This record belongs to a study of cytomegalovirus exposure and HLA in healthy donors. Study outcomes and limitations: A later analysis reportedly found fewer N-insertions in an Asian-associated ancestry cluster than the approximately 670-donor mean.

The origin of this receptor is a young man in good health and CMV-seronegative. Specimen: PBMCs.

CDR3 protein: CASSGGLAGVYEQYF. DNA of the CDR3: TGTGCCAGCAGTGGGGGACTAGCGGGAGTTTACGAGCAGTACTTC. The rearrangement joins TRBV2 to TRBJ2-7, with TRBD2 matching over 14 bases. The CDR3 is made up of 15 amino acids. Per the germline V gene, CDR1 is SNHLY and CDR2 is FYNNEI. With 4 bases clipped from V and 4 bases from J, the junction kept 3 bases outside the gene matches. The full variable domain, its missing parts supplied by reference TRBV2 and TRBJ2-7, is EPEVTQTPSHQVTQMGQEVILRCVPISNHLYFYWYRQILGQKVEFLVSFYNNEISEKSEIFDDQFSVERPDGSNFTLKIRSTKLEDSAMYFCASSGGLAGVYEQYFGPGTRLTVT.